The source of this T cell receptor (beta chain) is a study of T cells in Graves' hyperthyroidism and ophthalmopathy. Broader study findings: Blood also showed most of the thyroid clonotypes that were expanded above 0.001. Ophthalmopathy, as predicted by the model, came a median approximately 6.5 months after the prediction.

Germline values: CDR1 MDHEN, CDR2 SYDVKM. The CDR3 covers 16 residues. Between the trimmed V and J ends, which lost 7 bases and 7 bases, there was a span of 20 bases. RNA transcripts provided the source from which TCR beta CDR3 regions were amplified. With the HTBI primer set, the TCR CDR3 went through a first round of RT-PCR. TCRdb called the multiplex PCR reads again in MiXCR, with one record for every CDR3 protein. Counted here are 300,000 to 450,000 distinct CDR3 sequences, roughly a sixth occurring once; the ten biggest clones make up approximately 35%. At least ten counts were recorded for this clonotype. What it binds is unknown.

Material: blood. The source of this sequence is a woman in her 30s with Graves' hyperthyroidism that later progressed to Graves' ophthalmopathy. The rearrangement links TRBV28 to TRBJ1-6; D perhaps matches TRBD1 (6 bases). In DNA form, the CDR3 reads TGTGCCAGCACCCCTTTGGGGGCCGAGCCAAATTCACCCCTCCACTTT. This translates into CASTPLGAEPNSPLHF.